This T cell receptor delta chain was recovered during a study of human gamma delta and Vdelta1 T cells listed by TCRdb under 2018. In terms of the full investigation: The study examined Delta One T cells, which are Vd1+ gamma-delta T cells, as cytotoxic effectors against acute myeloid leukemia.

V loses 0 bases at its end and J loses 3 bases; junction bases beyond the gene matches: 14. Reading from cysteine to phenylalanine, the CDR3 counts 19 amino acids. The only DNA kept is the CDR3, 57 bases in frame from the first base. The germline V gene encodes CDR1 TSWWSYY and CDR2 QGS. Libraries came from PCR. The sample was run on an Illumina MiSeq. TCRdb recomputed clones from the public reads with CATT; identical DNA rows were then combined. Counted in this sample were about 6,500 delta-chain clones; about 40% of them appeared once. 5.9% of the sample is held by the ten biggest clonotypes. As concerns this clone: Its antigen is currently not known. No base-level quality is on record; no much larger clone is a single base apart.

The study at large found these results: Polyclonality and broad cytotoxic targeting of acute myeloid leukemia were reported for Delta One T cells.

The sequence was collected from a human donor in good health. Source material: Vdelta1 gamma-delta T cells from blood grown in culture (DOT cells). The cell subset or site label here, explained by the study, means: Delta One T cells, in vitro expanded/differentiated Vd1+ gamma-delta T cells. The chain is encoded by TRDV1 joined to TRDJ1; TRDD3 matches 9 bases in the middle. The base sequence is TGTGCTCTTGGGGAACTATATTCCCGGGGGGGATACCCATCCGATAAACTCATCTTT. This encodes CALGELYSRGGYPSDKLIF.